The rows below give T cell receptor beta chains drawn from one sample of a study of OX40 agonist ivuxolimab in advanced cancers. The table came from immunoSEQ multiplex PCR; TCRdb's copy has only in-frame clones and leaves some out. The table lists some 50,000 clones, approximately 86% of them singletons. The input for sequencing was CD4+ or CD8+ T cells sorted from blood, taken in a trial of the OX40 agonist ivuxolimab. These receptors were taken from an adult with an advanced solid tumor such as melanoma, head and neck, liver or kidney cancer. The CDR3 runs from the conserved cysteine through the conserved F or W. A D gene is named only where the DNA matches it firmly. Rows give clone size only sometimes, using once, few, many, or a class for an expanded clone.

V gene: TRBV4-1; D gene: NA; clone size: NA; J gene: TRBJ1-2; CDR3 DNA: TGCGCCAGCAGCCAAGGGCCCCTGGTTGCGAATGGCTACACCTTC; CDR3 protein: CASSQGPLVANGYTF
V gene: TRBV29-1; D gene: NA; clone size: NA; J gene: TRBJ2-7; CDR3 DNA: TGCAGCGTCGGGATCCAGGGTTACCACGAGCAGTACTTC; CDR3 protein: CSVGIQGYHEQYF
V gene: TRBV4-2; D gene: NA; clone size: NA; J gene: TRBJ2-3; CDR3 DNA: TGTGCCAGCAGCCAAGAAGGGACATCGACAGATACGCAGTATTTT; CDR3 protein: CASSQEGTSTDTQYF
V gene: TRBV6-5; D gene: NA; clone size: NA; J gene: TRBJ1-6; CDR3 DNA: TGTGCCAGCAGTTACCAGGGCAAGGACTCACCCCTCCACTTT; CDR3 protein: CASSYQGKDSPLHF
V gene: TRBV7-9; D gene: TRBD1; clone size: NA; J gene: TRBJ1-3; CDR3 DNA: TGTGCCAGCAGCTCAGGGACAGCCTCTGGAAACACCATATATTTT; CDR3 protein: CASSSGTASGNTIYF
V gene: TRBV13; D gene: NA; clone size: NA; J gene: TRBJ2-7; CDR3 DNA: TGTGCCAGCGGCGGAAGTGGCTACGAGCAGTACTTC; CDR3 protein: CASGGSGYEQYF
V gene: TRBV9; D gene: TRBD1; clone size: NA; J gene: TRBJ1-2; CDR3 DNA: TGTGCCAGCAGCGCTCAGGACAGGCGCTATGGCTACACCTTC; CDR3 protein: CASSAQDRRYGYTF
V gene: TRBV6-1; D gene: NA; clone size: NA; J gene: TRBJ1-5; CDR3 DNA: TGTGCCAGCAGTGAAGGGGTCGGGGGATGGGCCTCTCAGCCCCAGCATTTT; CDR3 protein: CASSEGVGGWASQPQHF
V gene: TRBV19; D gene: NA; clone size: NA; J gene: TRBJ2-5; CDR3 DNA: TGTGCCAGTAGACAGGCAGGGGAGACCCAGTACTTC; CDR3 protein: CASRQAGETQYF
V gene: TRBV28; D gene: NA; clone size: NA; J gene: TRBJ2-1; CDR3 DNA: TGTGCCAGCAGTCCGCCCTGGGGCTCCTACAATGAGCAGTTCTTC; CDR3 protein: CASSPPWGSYNEQFF
V gene: TRBV4-3; D gene: TRBD1; clone size: NA; J gene: TRBJ2-7; CDR3 DNA: TGCGCCAGCAGCCAAGAGACAGGGAATACCTACGAGCAGTACTTC; CDR3 protein: CASSQETGNTYEQYF
V gene: TRBV27; D gene: NA; clone size: NA; J gene: TRBJ1-5; CDR3 DNA: TGTGCCAGCAGTCGGGGGTTTAGCAATCAGCCCCAGCATTTT; CDR3 protein: CASSRGFSNQPQHF
V gene: TRBV25-1; D gene: NA; clone size: NA; J gene: TRBJ2-1; CDR3 DNA: TGTGCCAGCAGTGGATCAGCCGGGGGACCTTACAATGAGCAGTTCTTC; CDR3 protein: CASSGSAGGPYNEQFF
V gene: TRBV4-3; D gene: TRBD2; clone size: NA; J gene: TRBJ2-2; CDR3 DNA: TGCGCCAGCAGCCAAGAAGGCGGGGGTAAAACCGGGGAGCTGTTTTTT; CDR3 protein: CASSQEGGGKTGELFF
V gene: TRBV7-9; D gene: NA; clone size: NA; J gene: TRBJ1-5; CDR3 DNA: TGTGCCAGCGGAGATTATCAGCCCCAGCATTTT; CDR3 protein: CASGDYQPQHF
V gene: TRBV6-5; D gene: NA; clone size: NA; J gene: TRBJ2-7; CDR3 DNA: TGTGCCAGCAGACCCCATCAGCACTCCTACGAGCAGTACTTC; CDR3 protein: CASRPHQHSYEQYF
V gene: TRBV7-9; D gene: TRBD2; clone size: NA; J gene: TRBJ2-1; CDR3 DNA: TGTGCCAGCAGCTCCCCCCTAGCGGGGGGGCTAAGCTCCTACAATGAGCAGTTCTTC; CDR3 protein: CASSSPLAGGLSSYNEQFF
V gene: TRBV30; D gene: NA; clone size: NA; J gene: TRBJ1-2; CDR3 DNA: TGTGCCTGGAGTGTCTCTAATTGGGGCTACACCTTC; CDR3 protein: CAWSVSNWGYTF
V gene: TRBV7-9; D gene: NA; clone size: NA; J gene: TRBJ2-7; CDR3 DNA: TGTGCCAGCAGCTTAGCGCGGTCAGGGAGTAGGAACGAGCAGTACTTC; CDR3 protein: CASSLARSGSRNEQYF
V gene: TRBV7-2; D gene: NA; clone size: medium-sized; J gene: TRBJ1-2; CDR3 DNA: TGTGCCAGCAGCAATACTCCGGGACACTACTATGGCTACACCTTC; CDR3 protein: CASSNTPGHYYGYTF
V gene: TRBV5-1; D gene: NA; clone size: NA; J gene: TRBJ1-1; CDR3 DNA: TGCGCCAGCCGAGCGATGGGGAACACTGAAGCTTTCTTT; CDR3 protein: CASRAMGNTEAFF
V gene: TRBV4-1; D gene: NA; clone size: NA; J gene: TRBJ1-2; CDR3 DNA: TGCGCCAGCAGCCAAGGACGGGGCTACACCTTC; CDR3 protein: CASSQGRGYTF
V gene: TRBV4-1; D gene: TRBD1; clone size: NA; J gene: TRBJ2-7; CDR3 DNA: TGCGCCAGCAGCCCCGGACAGGGGGGAGGCTACGAGCAGTACTTC; CDR3 protein: CASSPGQGGGYEQYF
V gene: TRBV30; D gene: NA; clone size: NA; J gene: TRBJ2-7; CDR3 DNA: TGTGCCTGGAGTGTAGGGTGGGGTGGCGAGCAGTACTTC; CDR3 protein: CAWSVGWGGEQYF
V gene: TRBV4-1; D gene: NA; clone size: NA; J gene: TRBJ1-5; CDR3 DNA: TGCGCCAGCAGCCAGGGGTCAGGTCAGCCCCAGCATTTT; CDR3 protein: CASSQGSGQPQHF
V gene: TRBV14; D gene: TRBD2; clone size: NA; J gene: TRBJ2-5; CDR3 DNA: TGTGCCAGCAGCCAAGACTGGCTAGCGGGAGGGCCGGAGGAGACCCAGTACTTC; CDR3 protein: CASSQDWLAGGPEETQYF
V gene: TRBV19; D gene: NA; clone size: NA; J gene: TRBJ1-5; CDR3 DNA: TGTGCCAGTAGGATCAGGGGCGATCAGCCCCAGCATTTT; CDR3 protein: CASRIRGDQPQHF
V gene: TRBV27; D gene: NA; clone size: once; J gene: TRBJ1-5; CDR3 DNA: TGTGCCAGCGGGCTAGGGGTAGGCCAGCCCCAGCATTTT; CDR3 protein: CASGLGVGQPQHF
V gene: TRBV6-6; D gene: NA; clone size: NA; J gene: TRBJ1-6; CDR3 DNA: TGTGCCAGCAGTTCAGGGTCACCCCTCCACTTT; CDR3 protein: CASSSGSPLHF
V gene: TRBV5-1; D gene: NA; clone size: NA; J gene: TRBJ2-7; CDR3 DNA: TGCGCCAGCAGAGGGGGCTACGAGCAGTACTTC; CDR3 protein: CASRGGYEQYF
V gene: TRBV6-1; D gene: NA; clone size: NA; J gene: TRBJ2-7; CDR3 DNA: TGTGCCAGCAGTGACATGGTTGAGCAGTACTTC; CDR3 protein: CASSDMVEQYF